These 10 T cell receptor beta chains originate from one sample sequenced in a study of cytomegalovirus exposure and HLA in healthy donors. Data came from immunoSEQ multiplex PCR; TCRdb stores just in-frame clones and leaves some out. The repertoire includes 180,000 or so clones, roughly nine tenths of them detected once, and roughly 2.7% sits in the top ten. The sequencing sample was made of PBMCs. All receptors come from a young man in good health and CMV-seropositive.

The chain couples TRBV2 to TRBJ1-1, with D unclear. The V end was cut by 7 bases, the J end by 4 bases, with 13 bases between. This CDR3 is 13 amino acids long. Germline V gene sequence: CDR1 SNHLY, CDR2 FYNNEI. Here the CDR3 reads CASTVEGPTEAFF. Here the CDR3 DNA reads TGTGCCAGCACTGTAGAGGGTCCCACTGAAGCTTTCTTT.

The chain joins TRBV4-1 to TRBJ1-2; D perhaps matches TRBD1 (5 bases). Germline V lookup: CDR1 MGHRA, CDR2 YSYEKL. Trimming shortened V by 0 bases and J by 8 bases, and 16 bases separated the two germline ends. This CDR3 comprises 15 residues. The chain's CDR3 is CASSQEMGPGAGYTF. The CDR3 DNA sequence: TGCGCCAGCAGCCAAGAAATGGGGCCGGGTGCCGGCTACACCTTC.

CDR3 in amino acids: CASNTGLSNEQYF. The CDR3 DNA follows: TGTGCCAGCAACACGGGACTGAGTAACGAGCAGTACTTC. V gene TRBV7-9 combines with J gene TRBJ2-7; the D gene is possibly TRBD2 (6 bases). The germline V gene encodes CDR1 SEHNR and CDR2 FQNEAQ (reference sequence). V lost 7 bases and J lost 5, with 15 bases in between. The CDR3 covers 13 residues.

This clone was seen a single time. The V and J genes are TRBV7-9 and TRBJ2-7; the match to TRBD2 covers 12 bases. Germline assignment: CDR1 SEHNR and CDR2 FQNEAQ (reference sequence). The length of the CDR3 is 15 residues. V lost 7 bases and J lost 7; bases outside the gene matches: 11. CDR3 in DNA: TGTGCCAGCACTCCAAGACTAGCGGGAGCGGGAGAGCAGTACTTC. It specifies CASTPRLAGAGEQYF.

The chain is built from TRBV30 and TRBJ2-3; no clear D gene. The CDR3 contains 11 residues. CDR1 GTSNPN and CDR2 SVGIG come from the germline V gene (reference sequence). V gave up 1 base and J gave up 5 bases, with 4 bases separating them. The CDR3: CAWSALDTQYF. The CDR3 region has the DNA TGTGCCTGGAGTGCTCTAGATACGCAGTATTTT.

The chain uses TRBV19 and TRBJ1-3; maybe TRBD1 (6 bases). The CDR3 totals 16 residues. V lost 6 bases and J lost 0, with 15 bases in between. Germline lookup yields CDR1 LNHDA and CDR2 SQIVND (reference sequence). In DNA, the CDR3 is TGTGCCAGTAGCAAGAGACAGGCAGGCTCTGGAAACACCATATATTTT. Translating it yields CASSKRQAGSGNTIYF.

This chain links TRBV5-6 with TRBJ2-5; D remains unclear. The CDR3 covers 11 residues. Germline CDR1 reads SGHDT; CDR2 reads YYEEEE. V lost 3 bases to trimming and J lost 2 bases, with 2 bases between them. The CDR3 loop reads CASSSQETQYF. The DNA of the CDR3 is TGTGCCAGCAGCTCTCAAGAGACCCAGTACTTC.

The rearrangement links TRBV28 to TRBJ2-5; 7 bases line up with TRBD1. The J segment lost 3 bases and the V segment lost 5 bases, leaving 6 bases of the junction unmatched. The germline gives CDR1 MDHEN, CDR2 SYDVKM. The CDR3 runs to 14 residues. Written as DNA, the CDR3 is TGTGCCAGCAGTCAACAGGGGACGGAAGAGACCCAGTACTTC. Its translation: CASSQQGTEETQYF.

The chain recombines TRBV19 with TRBJ1-1; D is unclear. Trimming stripped 7 bases from V and 3 bases from J, with 12 bases between. Germline CDR1 LNHDA, CDR2 SQIVND (reference sequence). The CDR3 has 13 residues. CDR3 coding DNA: TGTGCCAGTACCTCGGAGGGAGACACTGAAGCTTTCTTT. Protein: CASTSEGDTEAFF.

This sequence joins TRBV4-3 and TRBJ1-3, with D possibly being TRBD1 (6 bases). V was shortened by 4 bases and J by 0 bases, with 10 bases between the two germline ends. Germline assignment: CDR1 LGHNA and CDR2 YSLEER. The CDR3 runs to 15 residues. The CDR3, as DNA: TGCGCCAGCAGCCCGGGGGGCGCCTCTGGAAACACCATATATTTT. Translation: CASSPGGASGNTIYF.